This T cell receptor (beta chain) was observed in a study of T cells in Graves' hyperthyroidism and ophthalmopathy. Overall study results and limits: From stable hyperthyroidism, ophthalmopathy was separated by a 13 V-J model.

RNA transcripts provided the source from which TCR beta CDR3 regions were amplified. The HTBI set primed first-round TCR CDR3 RT-PCR. TCRdb fed the multiplex PCR reads into MiXCR, producing one record per CDR3 protein. The table records 400,000 to 600,000 distinct CDR3 sequences, roughly 20% of them present only once. Researchers defined stable Graves' hyperthyroidism as no ophthalmopathy progression within 18 months. Patients between 18 and 65 years old had hyperthyroidism, newly diagnosed and lasting under 2 months. Germline CDR1 SQVTM, CDR2 ANQGSEA. The CDR3 runs 14 residues. The V segment lost 5 bases and the J segment 9 bases; nucleotides outside the gene matches: 13. This clonotype was detected ten times or more. Its cognate antigen is unknown.

The specimen was blood. The sequence was collected from a man aged 18-30 years with Graves' hyperthyroidism. J is TRBJ2-5 and V is TRBV29-1; 9 nucleotides line up with TRBD2. This chain's CDR3 is CSVRELRGGPSQYF. CDR3 nucleotides: TGCAGCGTTCGGGAGCTGCGGGGGGGACCGTCCCAGTACTTC.